This T cell receptor beta chain was retrieved from a study of long-term antiretroviral therapy in people with HIV. This CDR3 region has 14 residues. Germline CDR1 is GTSNPN and CDR2 is SVGIG (reference sequence). Trimming left V 3 bases short and J 4 bases short, with 13 bases between. A word on this clone: Its antigen is as yet unknown.

It was version v3.0 of the immunoSEQ assay that was run at survey level. The method was immunoSEQ multiplex PCR; TCRdb's version includes in-frame clones alone and lacks a portion of them. The repertoire holds about 39,000 clones, approximately 87% seen once, with under 4.5% in the top ten. Going into DNA extraction, samples held 1-10 million cryopreserved PBMC. Study-wide points: Every time point showed a repertoire led by clones expanded before ART. Records did not include ART adherence, viral resistance or therapy changes. Narrower CDR3 length ranges marked HIV repertoires relative to controls.

The V call is TRBV30, the J call TRBJ1-5; no clear D gene. This TCR came from a woman between 50 and 59 years old with HIV. This specimen consisted of unsorted PBMCs, obtained 1.2 years after starting antiretroviral therapy. For the CDR3, the DNA is TGTGCCTGGAGCGGAGGACGGGTTAATCAGCCCCAGCATTTT. It translates to CAWSGGRVNQPQHF.